This T cell receptor beta chain was recorded in a study of blood T cell repertoires in COVID-19. Turning to the study itself: Some COVID-19 samples were acute and others convalescent; all came from the United States, Italy and Spain. PBMCs, B-cell-depleted T cells, or T cells were the source of the cDNA or gDNA that made up the material.

This CDR3 has 15 residues. With V trimmed by 2 bases and J by 2 bases, 1 base remained unmatched. Germline V gene lookup returns CDR1 MNHEY and CDR2 SVGAGI. Measured with immunoSEQ multiplex PCR; TCRdb has only the in-frame clones, and not every one. The profile covers about 150,000 clones, with approximately 80% appearing a single time and less than 3.5% taken by the ten largest. Material: peripheral blood. The clonotype originates from a woman aged 60-75 years with acute or convalescent COVID-19. The J gene is TRBJ1-3, the V gene TRBV6-5; 9 nucleotides agree with TRBD1. Here the CDR3 DNA reads TGTGCCAGCAGTTACCGGACAGGGGCTGGAAACACCATATATTTT. It specifies CASSYRTGAGNTIYF.